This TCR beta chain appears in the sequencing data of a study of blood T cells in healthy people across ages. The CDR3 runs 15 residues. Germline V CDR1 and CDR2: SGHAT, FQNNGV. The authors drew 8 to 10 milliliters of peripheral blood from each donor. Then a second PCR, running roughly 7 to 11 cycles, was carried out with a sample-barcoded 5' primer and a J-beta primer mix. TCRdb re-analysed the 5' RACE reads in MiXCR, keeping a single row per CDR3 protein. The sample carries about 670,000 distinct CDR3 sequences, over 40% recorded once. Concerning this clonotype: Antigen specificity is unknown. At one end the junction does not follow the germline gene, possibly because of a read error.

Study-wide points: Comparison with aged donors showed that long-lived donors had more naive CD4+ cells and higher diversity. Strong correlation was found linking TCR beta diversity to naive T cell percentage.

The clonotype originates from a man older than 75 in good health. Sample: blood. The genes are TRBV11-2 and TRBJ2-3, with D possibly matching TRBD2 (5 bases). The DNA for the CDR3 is TGTTCCAGCAGCTTCGCGGGCCGGGTGGTGGATACGCAGTATTTT. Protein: CSSSFAGRVVDTQYF.